The 18 T cell receptor beta chains presented below share a single source sample, sequenced in a study of T cell clonotyping in hematopoietic cell transplantation. Sample time point: recipient sample about 28 days before transplant, after cytoreduction. Method: immunoSEQ multiplex PCR; TCRdb's copy keeps in-frame clones and lacks some. The sample includes roughly 46,000 clones, roughly 80% seen only once; the top ten take about 5.3%. The source material was peripheral blood mononuclear cells, sampled before stem cell transplant. The receptors stem from a man in his fifties or sixties with myelodysplastic syndrome. Some clones in this sample may be carry-over from other donors' samples.

The rearrangement links TRBV6-1 to TRBJ1-5; 8 bases match TRBD1. Germline V gives CDR1 MNHNS, CDR2 SASEGT. This CDR3 is 14 amino acids long. V dropped 6 bases and J dropped 2; count of bases not matched to a gene: 3. As DNA, the CDR3 is TGTGCCAGCAGGATGACAGGGGGCAATCAGCCCCAGCATTTT. Translation: CASRMTGGNQPQHF.

This chain joins TRBV19 and TRBJ1-2; TRBD1 aligns across 9 bases. The CDR3 is made up of 16 amino acids. V lost 5 bases to trimming and J lost 5 bases; unmatched junction nucleotides: 12. In germline, CDR1 is LNHDA, CDR2 SQIVND (reference sequence). CDR3 loop: CASSRTGGWIFYGYTF. The CDR3 DNA follows: TGTGCCAGTAGTCGCACAGGGGGCTGGATTTTTTATGGCTACACCTTC.

The CDR3 nucleotides read TGTGCCAGCAGCCCGGGACTAGCGGGGGGAGGCACAGATACGCAGTATTTT. As protein: CASSPGLAGGGTDTQYF. The chain employs TRBV11-3 and TRBJ2-3; 15 nucleotides agree with TRBD2. Germline CDR1 is SGHNT and CDR2 is YENEEA. This CDR3 comprises 17 residues. V lost 5 bases and J lost 1; bases outside the gene matches: 4.

This clone is categorized as medium-sized. This chain connects TRBV6-4 to TRBJ1-1; D may be TRBD1 (6 bases). Germline CDR1 MRHNA, CDR2 SNTAGT. Trimming took off 7 bases at V and 2 bases at J, with 14 bases between the two ends. The CDR3 loop spans 14 amino acids. CDR3 sequence: CASTSNRANTEAFF. The CDR3 DNA reads TGTGCCAGCACTTCCAACAGGGCAAACACTGAAGCTTTCTTT.

CDR3 coding DNA: TGTGCCAGCTCTTTAACAGGGGTCGGAGACGAGCAGTACTTC. Protein sequence: CASSLTGVGDEQYF. The V and J genes are TRBV18 and TRBJ2-7; 7 bases are a match to TRBD1. CDR3 size: 14 residues. Trimming at V came to 6 bases and at J to 5 bases, leaving 10 bases not matched to a gene. Germline values: CDR1 KGHSH, CDR2 LQKENI.

The genes are TRBV14 and TRBJ2-2; 7 nucleotides line up with TRBD1. V shed 4 bases, J shed 1 base, and the junction held 9 bases outside the gene matches. Germline V gene lookup returns CDR1 SGHDN and CDR2 FVKESK. The CDR3 contains 17 residues. The CDR3 DNA reads TGTGCCAGCAGCCCCACAGGGGTATTTCAGAACACCGGGGAGCTGTTTTTT. Translating it yields CASSPTGVFQNTGELFF.

The gene calls are TRBV25-1 and TRBJ1-4; TRBD1 agrees at 7 bases. The CDR3 extends over 16 amino acids. The V and J ends lost 0 bases and 4 bases, in that order; junction bases with no gene match: 5. The V gene's germline CDR1 is MGHDK and CDR2 SYGVNS. CDR3 amino acids: CASSEYRGGYNEKLFF. In DNA form, the CDR3 reads TGTGCCAGCAGTGAATATAGAGGGGGCTATAATGAAAAACTGTTTTTT.

There are a few counts of this clone. V and J are TRBV10-3 and TRBJ2-2, with D maybe TRBD2 (7 bases). CDR1 is ENHRY and CDR2 is SYGVKD in the germline V gene. This CDR3 has 15 amino acids. Deletions cut 6 bases from V and 1 base from J, with 12 bases between. The CDR3 region has the DNA TGTGCCATCAGGGGAGGGACAATGAACACCGGGGAGCTGTTTTTT. This gives the protein CAIRGGTMNTGELFF.

V is TRBV30 and J is TRBJ2-1; 7 nucleotides align to TRBD2. CDR3 size: 11 residues. The germline V gene has CDR1 GTSNPN and CDR2 SVGIG (reference sequence). The V gene end was trimmed by 8 bases and the J gene end by 7 bases; junction bases not matched to a gene: 5. The DNA for the CDR3 is TGTGCCCGCAAGCGGGGTAATGAGCAGTTCTTC. Translating it yields CARKRGNEQFF.

This chain uses TRBV14 with TRBJ1-2, with a tentative D call TRBD1 (5 bases). The V end was cut by 1 base, the J end by 6 bases, with 18 bases between. The length of the CDR3 is 16 residues. Germline CDR1 reads SGHDN; CDR2 reads FVKESK. CDR3 in amino acids: CASSQVTGSGGHGYTF. CDR3 bases: TGTGCCAGCAGCCAAGTTACAGGCTCCGGGGGACATGGCTACACCTTC. The full variable domain, with the rest looked up from reference TRBV14 and TRBJ1-2, is EAGVTQFPSHSVIEKGQTVTLRCDPISGHDNLYWYRRVMGKEIKFLLHFVKESKQDESGMPNNRFLAERTGGTYSTLKVQPAELEDSGVYFCASSQVTGSGGHGYTFGSGTRLTVV.

This clone was counted between two and nine times. V usage is TRBV7-2 and J usage is TRBJ1-2; 9 positions agree with TRBD1. The CDR3 has 15 residues. Germline loops: CDR1 SGHTA, CDR2 FQGNSA. V was clipped by 0 bases and J by 4 bases; unmatched bases: 3. CDR3 bases: TGTGCCAGCAGCTTAGCTGGGACAGGGATCTATGGCTACACCTTC. Translated: CASSLAGTGIYGYTF.

The chain joins TRBV30 to TRBJ2-1; a weak D match, TRBD1 (5 bases). This CDR3 comprises 13 residues. Trimming cost V 0 bases and J 5 bases, with 8 bases left between them. In germline, CDR1 is GTSNPN, CDR2 SVGIG (reference sequence). The CDR3 DNA is TGTGCCTGGAGTGTCTTCAGGGACAATGAGCAGTTCTTC. Protein: CAWSVFRDNEQFF.

The V call is TRBV7-9, the J call TRBJ2-2; possible D gene TRBD1, 5 bases. V was cut by 4 bases and J by 1 base, with 7 bases left in between. The CDR3 has 14 amino acids. Germline CDR1 SEHNR, CDR2 FQNEAQ (reference sequence). The CDR3 spells CASSSTGNTGELFF. Written as DNA, the CDR3 is TGTGCCAGCAGCTCAACAGGGAACACCGGGGAGCTGTTTTTT.

This rearrangement joins TRBV14 to TRBJ1-4; possible D gene TRBD1, 5 bases. Germline V CDR1 and CDR2: SGHDN, FVKESK. V lost 1 base, J lost 11 bases, and 17 bases lay in between. The CDR3 covers 15 residues. The CDR3 DNA reads as TGTGCCAGCAGCCAAGGGTTAGGGACCACGAGGAAACTGTTTTTT. Its protein is CASSQGLGTTRKLFF.

The V gene is TRBV27, the J gene TRBJ1-5, with 8 bases fitting TRBD1. V was clipped by 5 bases and J by 4 bases; unmatched bases: 7. The CDR3 is made up of 15 amino acids. Germline V gene data show CDR1 as MNHEY and CDR2 as SMNVEV (reference sequence). In DNA, the CDR3 is TGTGCCAGCAGTGCGACAGGGGTACGGAATCAGCCCCAGCATTTT. It encodes CASSATGVRNQPQHF.

This chain links TRBV27 with TRBJ1-5; D unresolved. The germline CDR1 and CDR2 sequences are MNHEY and SMNVEV (reference sequence). With 6 bases removed from V and 5 bases from J, the gap between germline ends came to 17 bases. The CDR3 covers 15 residues. The CDR3 protein is CASSPGPGRDQPQHF. CDR3 in DNA: TGTGCCAGCAGCCCGGGCCCGGGCAGAGATCAGCCCCAGCATTTT.

The chain has TRBV4-3 and TRBJ2-3; 7 bases align to TRBD2. Unmatched junction bases numbered 12, after V lost 4 bases and J lost 5 bases. CDR1 is LGHNA, CDR2 YSLEER, per germline. The CDR3 length is 16 residues. The CDR3 nucleotides are TGCGCCAGCAGCCCCAAAGGGGCGGGGGTAGGAGATACGCAGTATTTT. Translated: CASSPKGAGVGDTQYF.

The chain links TRBV19 to TRBJ2-4; D is undetermined. The CDR3 is made up of 14 amino acids. Between the trimmed V and J ends, which lost 6 bases and 8 bases, there was a span of 17 bases. Per germline, CDR1 LNHDA and CDR2 SQIVND (reference sequence). The CDR3 is CASSDGYPRDIQYF. As DNA, the CDR3 is TGTGCCAGTAGCGACGGGTACCCTCGGGACATTCAGTACTTC.